Here is one TCR beta chain with its context. Enrollees, roughly 18 to 89 years old, lived in about two dozen US areas. Donors were grouped by their self-reported clinical history. Cohort 3 donors were reported recovered after two negative PCRs, clearance, or symptom resolution. This sample is drawn from a study of blood T cell repertoires in COVID-19. Turning to the study itself: From T cells, B-cell-depleted T cells, or PBMCs came the material, which was cDNA or gDNA.

The table came from immunoSEQ multiplex PCR; TCRdb's copy has only in-frame clones and leaves some out. Of hundreds of thousands of clones listed, about 90% are singletons. The origin of this receptor is a woman aged 25 to 39 who had recovered from COVID-19. Sequencing input: PBMCs or T cells enriched from blood (not recorded which).

DNA for the CDR3: TGTGCCAGCAGCGTAGACGGCAGGGGACAAGAGCCCCAGCATTTT. This gives the protein CASSVDGRGQEPQHF. V and J are TRBV9 and TRBJ1-5, with D possibly being TRBD1 (6 bases). With 0 bases removed from V and 8 bases from J, the gap between germline ends came to 15 bases. The germline gives CDR1 SGDLS, CDR2 YYNGEE. The CDR3 is 15 amino acids.